These 2 T cell receptor beta chains were sequenced from one sample in a study of blood T cell repertoires in COVID-19. The table came from immunoSEQ multiplex PCR; TCRdb's copy has only in-frame clones and leaves some out. The sample holds over 250,000 clones; roughly four fifths are singletons and the top ten take roughly 9.4%. The sample taken for sequencing was peripheral blood. The source of these receptors is a woman between 50 and 59 years old who had recovered from COVID-19.

The genes are TRBV14 and TRBJ2-1; TRBD1 aligns across 8 bases. Germline V lookup: CDR1 SGHDN, CDR2 FVKESK. J lost 9 bases, V lost 0 bases, and 7 bases had no gene match. CDR3 size: 15 residues. CDR3 sequence reads: CASSQERQGASEQFF. CDR3 sequence (DNA): TGTGCCAGCAGCCAAGAGCGGCAGGGGGCAAGTGAGCAGTTCTTC.

The chain recombines TRBV9 with TRBJ1-4; D gene ambiguous. V was pared by 0 bases and J by 8 bases, with 14 bases between. Germline CDR1 is SGDLS and CDR2 is YYNGEE. This CDR3 has 15 residues. The CDR3 sequence: CASSVGRQATEKLFF. DNA for the CDR3: TGTGCCAGCAGCGTAGGGAGGCAGGCTACCGAAAAACTGTTTTTT.